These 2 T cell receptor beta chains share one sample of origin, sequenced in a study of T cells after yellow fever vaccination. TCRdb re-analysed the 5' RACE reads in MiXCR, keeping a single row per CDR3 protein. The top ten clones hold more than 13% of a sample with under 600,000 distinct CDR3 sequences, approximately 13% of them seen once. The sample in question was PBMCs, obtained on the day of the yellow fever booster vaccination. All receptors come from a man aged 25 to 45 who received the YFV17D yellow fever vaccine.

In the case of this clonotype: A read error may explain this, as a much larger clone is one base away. CDR3 nucleotide sequence: TGTGCCAGCTCTATTTCACACCATAACACCGGGGAGCTGTTTTTT. This encodes CASSISHHNTGELFF. The rearrangement joins TRBV6-1 to TRBJ2-2; D unresolved. The CDR3 length is 15 residues. Between the trimmed V and J ends, which lost 8 bases and 2 bases, there was a span of 15 bases. Germline CDR1 reads MNHNS; CDR2 reads SASEGT.

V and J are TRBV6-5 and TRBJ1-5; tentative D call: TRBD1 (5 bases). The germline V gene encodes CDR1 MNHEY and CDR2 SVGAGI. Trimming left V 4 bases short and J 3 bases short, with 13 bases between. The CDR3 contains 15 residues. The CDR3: CASSSLGGSNQPQHF. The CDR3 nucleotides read TGTGCCAGCAGTTCCCTTGGGGGTTCCAATCAGCCCCAGCATTTT.